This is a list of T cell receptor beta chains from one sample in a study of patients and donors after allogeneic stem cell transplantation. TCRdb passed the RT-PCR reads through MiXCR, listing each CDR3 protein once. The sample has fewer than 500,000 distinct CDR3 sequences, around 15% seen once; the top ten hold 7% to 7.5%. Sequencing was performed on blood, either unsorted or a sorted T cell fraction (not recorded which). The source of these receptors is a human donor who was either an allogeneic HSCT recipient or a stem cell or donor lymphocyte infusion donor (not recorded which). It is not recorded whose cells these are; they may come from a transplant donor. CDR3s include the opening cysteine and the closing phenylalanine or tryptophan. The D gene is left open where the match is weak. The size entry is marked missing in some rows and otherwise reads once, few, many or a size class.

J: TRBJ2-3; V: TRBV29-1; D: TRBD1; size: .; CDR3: CSVERGLTDTQYF; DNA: TGCAGCGTTGAAAGGGGGCTCACAGATACGCAGTATTTT
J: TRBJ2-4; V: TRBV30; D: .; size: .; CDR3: CAWSHLSTVAKNIQYF; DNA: TGTGCCTGGAGTCACCTAAGTACAGTAGCCAAAAACATTCAGTACTTC
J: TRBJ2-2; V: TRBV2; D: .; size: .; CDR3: CASFRPEGNGELFF; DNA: TGTGCCAGCTTTAGACCAGAAGGGAACGGGGAGCTGTTTTTT
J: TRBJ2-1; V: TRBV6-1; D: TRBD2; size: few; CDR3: CASAPGGRVHNEQFF; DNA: TGTGCCAGCGCGCCTGGAGGGAGGGTTCACAATGAGCAGTTCTTC
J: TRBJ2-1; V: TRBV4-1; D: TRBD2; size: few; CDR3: CASSQVRSRLAPAGNEQFF; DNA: TGCGCCAGCAGCCAAGTCCGCTCCCGGCTAGCACCAGCGGGGAATGAGCAGTTCTTC
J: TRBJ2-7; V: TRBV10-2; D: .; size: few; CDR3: CASSAMGEGFYEQYF; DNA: TGCGCCAGCAGTGCGATGGGAGAAGGGTTTTACGAGCAGTACTTC
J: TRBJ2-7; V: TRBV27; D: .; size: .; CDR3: CASNSLRVHPLYEQYF; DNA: TGTGCCAGCAACTCCTTAAGGGTCCATCCTCTCTACGAGCAGTACTTC
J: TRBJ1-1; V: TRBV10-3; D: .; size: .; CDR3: CATQGYTEAFF; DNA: TGTGCCACCCAGGGGTACACTGAAGCTTTCTTT
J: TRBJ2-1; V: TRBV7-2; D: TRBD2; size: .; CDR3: CASSLAGLAGVSQFF; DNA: TGTGCCAGCAGCTTAGCGGGGCTAGCGGGAGTATCGCAGTTCTTC
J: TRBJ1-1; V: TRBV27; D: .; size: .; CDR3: CASSLSAGLSTEAFF; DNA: TGTGCCAGCAGTTTATCAGCCGGGCTGTCCACTGAAGCTTTCTTT
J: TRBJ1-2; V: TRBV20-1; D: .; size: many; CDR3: CSARGGDANYGYTF; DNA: TGCAGTGCTAGAGGGGGAGACGCAAACTATGGCTACACCTTC
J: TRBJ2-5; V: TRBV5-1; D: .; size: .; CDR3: CASSFRTSQETQYF; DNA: TGCGCCAGCAGCTTCCGGACCTCGCAAGAGACCCAGTACTTC
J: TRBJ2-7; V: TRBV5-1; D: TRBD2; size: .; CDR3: CASSWSGSLGREQYF; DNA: TGCGCCAGCAGCTGGAGCGGGAGTCTGGGTCGCGAGCAGTACTTC
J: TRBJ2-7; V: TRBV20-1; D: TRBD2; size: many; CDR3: CSAEGDTGRLYEQYF; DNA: TGCAGTGCCGAAGGAGATACCGGGAGGTTATACGAGCAGTACTTC
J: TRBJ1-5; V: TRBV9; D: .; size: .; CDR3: CASSRGIMGNQPQHF; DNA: TGTGCCAGCAGCCGAGGGATCATGGGCAATCAGCCCCAGCATTTT
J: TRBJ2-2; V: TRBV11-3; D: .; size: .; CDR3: CASSGAPNTGELFF; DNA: TGTGCCAGCTCAGGGGCTCCGAACACCGGGGAGCTGTTTTTT
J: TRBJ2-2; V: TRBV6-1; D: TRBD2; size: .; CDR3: CASSEALAGMNTGELFF; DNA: TGTGCCAGCAGTGAAGCGCTAGCGGGGATGAACACCGGGGAGCTGTTTTTT
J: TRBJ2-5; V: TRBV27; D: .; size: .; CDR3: CASSLSPPGTQYF; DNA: TGTGCCAGCAGTTTATCCCCCCCCGGGACCCAGTACTTC
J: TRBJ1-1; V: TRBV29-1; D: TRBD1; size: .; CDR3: CSARTGNAFF; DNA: TGCAGCGCGAGGACAGGGAACGCTTTCTTT
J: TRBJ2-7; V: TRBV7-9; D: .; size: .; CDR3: CASSLAPTSYEQYF; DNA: TGTGCCAGCAGCTTAGCGCCTACTTCCTACGAGCAGTACTTC
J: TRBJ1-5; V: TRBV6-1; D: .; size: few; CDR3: CASSETGTKVQPQHF; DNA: TGTGCCAGCAGTGAGACCGGGACAAAAGTTCAGCCCCAGCATTTT
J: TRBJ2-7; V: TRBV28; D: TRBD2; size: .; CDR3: CASTRGGGRAAEQYF; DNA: TGTGCCAGCACGCGAGGTGGCGGGAGGGCCGCCGAGCAGTACTTC
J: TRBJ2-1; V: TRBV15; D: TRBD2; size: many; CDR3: CATSRPPKGLSYNEQFF; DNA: TGTGCCACCAGCAGACCCCCGAAGGGACTATCCTACAATGAGCAGTTCTTC
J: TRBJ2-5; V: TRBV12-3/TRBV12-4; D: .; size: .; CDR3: CASKRQNYQETQYF; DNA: TGTGCCAGCAAGAGGCAGAACTATCAAGAGACCCAGTACTTC
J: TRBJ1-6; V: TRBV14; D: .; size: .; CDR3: CASSVDRRSPLHF; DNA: TGTGCCAGCAGCGTGGACCGAAGGTCACCCCTCCACTTT
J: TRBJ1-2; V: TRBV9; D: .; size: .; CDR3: CASSAGGSRRYYTF; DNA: TGTGCCAGCAGCGCTGGGGGGAGCCGCCGGTACTACACCTTC
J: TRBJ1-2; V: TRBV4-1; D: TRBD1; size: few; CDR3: CASSQATDRAYGYTF; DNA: TGCGCCAGCAGCCAGGCCACGGACAGGGCCTATGGCTACACCTTC
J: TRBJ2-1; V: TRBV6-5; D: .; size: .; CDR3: CASSYRSGDEQFF; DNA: TGTGCCAGCAGTTACCGGTCGGGGGACGAGCAGTTCTTC
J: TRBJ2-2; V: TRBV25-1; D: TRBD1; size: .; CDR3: CASSGTGGSIGELFF; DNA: TGTGCCAGCAGTGGGACAGGGGGATCGATCGGGGAGCTGTTTTTT
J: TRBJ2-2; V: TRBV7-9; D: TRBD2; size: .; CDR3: CASSRPGLAHTGELFF; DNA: TGTGCCAGCAGCCGCCCGGGACTAGCTCATACCGGGGAGCTGTTTTTT
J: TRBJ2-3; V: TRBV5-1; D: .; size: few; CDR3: CASSLVYTDTQYF; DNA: TGCGCCAGCAGCTTGGTGTACACAGATACGCAGTATTTT
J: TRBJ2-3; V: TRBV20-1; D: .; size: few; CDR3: CSGDRRGLNTQYF; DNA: TGCAGTGGAGACCGCCGGGGGTTGAATACGCAGTATTTT
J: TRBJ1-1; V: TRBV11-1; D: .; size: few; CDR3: CASSLRGSVVTEAFF; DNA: TGTGCCAGCAGCTTAAGGGGAAGTGTAGTGACTGAAGCTTTCTTT
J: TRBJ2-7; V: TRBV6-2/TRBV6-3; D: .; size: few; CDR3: CASSYSGGGQREQYF; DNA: TGTGCCAGCAGTTACTCAGGAGGGGGACAACGCGAGCAGTACTTC
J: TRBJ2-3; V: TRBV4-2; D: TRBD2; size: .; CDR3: CASSQSGLAEDTQYF; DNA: TGTGCCAGCAGCCAATCGGGACTAGCGGAAGATACGCAGTATTTT
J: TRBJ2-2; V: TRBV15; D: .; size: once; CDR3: CATSRDPGGELFF; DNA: TGTGCCACCAGCAGAGATCCCGGCGGGGAGCTGTTTTTT
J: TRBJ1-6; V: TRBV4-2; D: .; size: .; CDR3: CASSQDGGFGSPLHF; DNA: TGTGCCAGCAGCCAAGATGGCGGATTCGGATCACCCCTCCACTTT
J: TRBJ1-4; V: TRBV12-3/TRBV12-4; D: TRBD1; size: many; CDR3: CASSSRTGVANEKLFF; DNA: TGTGCCAGCAGTAGCCGCACAGGGGTAGCTAATGAAAAACTGTTTTTT
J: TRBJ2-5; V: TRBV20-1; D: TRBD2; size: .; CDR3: CTGLAGAETQYF; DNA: TGCACCGGACTAGCGGGGGCAGAGACCCAGTACTTC
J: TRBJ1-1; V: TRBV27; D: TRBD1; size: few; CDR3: CASGHRGGGDTEAFF; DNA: TGTGCCAGCGGACACAGGGGAGGTGGAGACACTGAAGCTTTCTTT
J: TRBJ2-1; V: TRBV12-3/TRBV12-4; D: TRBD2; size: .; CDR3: CASSPTSANYNEQFF; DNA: TGTGCCAGCAGCCCAACTAGCGCCAACTACAATGAGCAGTTCTTC
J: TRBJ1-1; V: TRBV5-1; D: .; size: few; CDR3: CASSLTGSGPEAFF; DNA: TGCGCCAGCAGCTTGACCGGCTCCGGTCCGGAAGCTTTCTTT
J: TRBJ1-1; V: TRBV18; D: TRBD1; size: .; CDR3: CASSPLQGARVTEAFF; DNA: TGTGCCAGCTCACCATTACAGGGGGCGCGCGTCACTGAAGCTTTCTTT
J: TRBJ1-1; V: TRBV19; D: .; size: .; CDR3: CAISTGNTEAFF; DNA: TGTGCCATCTCGACAGGGAACACTGAAGCTTTCTTT
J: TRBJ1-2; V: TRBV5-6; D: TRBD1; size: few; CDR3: CASSLVDRTTYGYTF; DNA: TGTGCCAGCAGCTTGGTGGACAGGACCACCTATGGCTACACCTTC
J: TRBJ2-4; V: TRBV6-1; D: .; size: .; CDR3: CASSGGSVAKNIQYF; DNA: TGTGCCAGCAGCGGCGGCTCCGTAGCCAAAAACATTCAGTACTTC
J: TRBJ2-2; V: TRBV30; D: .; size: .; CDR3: CAWSVVSPTGELFF; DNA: TGTGCCTGGAGTGTAGTCTCTCCCACCGGGGAGCTGTTTTTT
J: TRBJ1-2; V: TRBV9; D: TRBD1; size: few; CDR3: CASSVLDRGGLYGYTF; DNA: TGTGCCAGCAGCGTCCTTGACCGAGGGGGCCTTTATGGCTACACCTTC
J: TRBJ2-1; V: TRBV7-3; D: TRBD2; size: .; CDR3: CASSLQVAGKNEQFF; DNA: TGTGCCAGCAGCTTACAGGTAGCGGGAAAGAATGAGCAGTTCTTC
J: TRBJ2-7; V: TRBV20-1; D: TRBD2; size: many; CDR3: CSASGTSVYEQYF; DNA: TGCAGTGCATCCGGGACTAGCGTCTACGAGCAGTACTTC
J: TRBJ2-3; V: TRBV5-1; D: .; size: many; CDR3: CASSLETSTDTQYF; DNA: TGCGCCAGCAGCTTGGAGACTAGCACAGATACGCAGTATTTT
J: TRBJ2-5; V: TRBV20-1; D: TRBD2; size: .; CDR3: CSARSTSGGGETQYF; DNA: TGCAGTGCTCGCTCGACTAGCGGGGGGGGTGAGACCCAGTACTTC
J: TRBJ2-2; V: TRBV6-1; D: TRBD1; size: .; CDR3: CASSFRGFGTGELFF; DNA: TGTGCCAGCAGCTTCAGGGGGTTCGGCACCGGGGAGCTGTTTTTT